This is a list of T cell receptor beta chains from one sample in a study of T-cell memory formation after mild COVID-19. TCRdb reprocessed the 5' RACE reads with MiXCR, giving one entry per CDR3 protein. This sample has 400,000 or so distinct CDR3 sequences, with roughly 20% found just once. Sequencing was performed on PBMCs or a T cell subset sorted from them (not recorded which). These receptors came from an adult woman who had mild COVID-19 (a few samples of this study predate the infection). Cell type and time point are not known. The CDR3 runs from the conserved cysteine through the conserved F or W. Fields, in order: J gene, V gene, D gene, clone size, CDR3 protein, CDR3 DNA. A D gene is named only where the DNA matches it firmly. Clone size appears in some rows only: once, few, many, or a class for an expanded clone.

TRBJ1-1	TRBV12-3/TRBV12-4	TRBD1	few	CASSFRQGYSLNTEAFF	TGTGCCAGCAGTTTCCGACAGGGGTATTCCCTGAACACTGAAGCTTTCTTT
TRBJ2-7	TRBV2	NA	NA	CASRGLPPRGSEQYF	TGTGCCAGCCGTGGGCTGCCTCCAAGAGGTTCGGAGCAGTACTTC
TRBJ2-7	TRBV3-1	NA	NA	CACWEQGTRVLYF	TGTGCCTGCTGGGAGCAGGGGACCAGGGTGCTGTACTTC
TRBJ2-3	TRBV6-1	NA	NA	CASSEGPRASTDTQYF	TGTGCCAGCAGTGAAGGACCTCGTGCTAGCACAGATACGCAGTATTTT
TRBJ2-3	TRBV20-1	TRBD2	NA	CSAGTRLTDTQYF	TGCAGTGCCGGGACTAGACTGACAGATACGCAGTATTTT
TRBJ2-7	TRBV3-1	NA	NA	CASSQAVPGLSSYEQYF	TGTGCCAGCAGCCAAGCCGTTCCAGGGCTAAGCTCCTACGAGCAGTACTTC
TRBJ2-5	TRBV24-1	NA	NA	CATSDHLAGVTKETQYF	TGTGCCACCAGTGATCATCTGGCAGGAGTAACGAAAGAGACCCAGTACTTC
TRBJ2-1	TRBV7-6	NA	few	CASSHSTGPGEQFF	TGTGCCAGCAGCCATTCTACAGGCCCGGGGGAGCAGTTCTTC
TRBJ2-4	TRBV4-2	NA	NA	CASSQVNSLGNIQYF	TGTGCCAGCAGCCAAGTGAATAGCCTTGGTAACATTCAGTACTTC
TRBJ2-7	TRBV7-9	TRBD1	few	CASSVRDRWVYEQYF	TGTGCCAGCAGCGTAAGGGACAGGTGGGTTTACGAGCAGTACTTC
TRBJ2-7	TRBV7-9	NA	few	CASSPRQLYEQYF	TGTGCCAGCAGCCCCCGACAGCTCTACGAGCAGTACTTC
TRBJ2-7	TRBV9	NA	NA	CASSGIMDTYEQYF	TGTGCCAGCAGCGGGATTATGGACACTTACGAGCAGTACTTC
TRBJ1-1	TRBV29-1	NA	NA	CSVPGPYTEAFF	TGCAGCGTACCCGGGCCTTACACTGAAGCTTTCTTT
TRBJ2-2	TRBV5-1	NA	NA	CASSLEAKANTGELFF	TGCGCCAGCAGCTTGGAGGCAAAGGCGAACACCGGGGAGCTGTTTTTT
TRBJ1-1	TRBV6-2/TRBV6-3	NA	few	CASATNRVDTEAFF	TGTGCCAGCGCTACGAACAGGGTGGACACTGAAGCTTTCTTT
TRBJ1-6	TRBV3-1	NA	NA	CASSQASRTKNSPLHF	TGTGCCAGCAGCCAAGCTTCAAGGACCAAGAATTCACCCCTCCACTTT
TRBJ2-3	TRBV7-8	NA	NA	CASRQTGQYF	TGTGCCAGCAGACAAACGGGACAGTATTTT
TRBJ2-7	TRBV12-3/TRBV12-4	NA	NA	CASRGGSDEQYF	TGTGCCAGCAGGGGGGGTTCGGACGAGCAGTACTTC
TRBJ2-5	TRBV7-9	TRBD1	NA	CASSLFAGGYQETQYF	TGTGCCAGCAGCTTATTTGCAGGGGGCTATCAAGAGACCCAGTACTTC
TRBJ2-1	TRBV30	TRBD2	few	CAWSVGLGNEQFF	TGTGCCTGGAGTGTCGGACTAGGCAATGAGCAGTTCTTC
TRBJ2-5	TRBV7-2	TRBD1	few	CASSLGRGDRRETQYF	TGTGCCAGCAGCTTAGGGAGGGGGGACAGGAGAGAGACCCAGTACTTC
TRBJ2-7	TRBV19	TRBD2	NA	CATAAGASYEQYF	TGTGCCACCGCAGCGGGAGCTTCCTACGAGCAGTACTTC
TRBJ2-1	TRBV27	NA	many	CASGYGDGNNEQFF	TGTGCCAGCGGATACGGTGACGGAAACAATGAGCAGTTCTTC
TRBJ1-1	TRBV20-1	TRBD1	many	CSARPGTGVAEAFF	TGCAGTGCTAGACCCGGGACAGGGGTAGCCGAAGCTTTCTTT
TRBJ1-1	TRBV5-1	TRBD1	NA	CASSDRGRPEAFF	TGCGCCAGCAGCGACAGGGGTAGGCCTGAAGCTTTCTTT